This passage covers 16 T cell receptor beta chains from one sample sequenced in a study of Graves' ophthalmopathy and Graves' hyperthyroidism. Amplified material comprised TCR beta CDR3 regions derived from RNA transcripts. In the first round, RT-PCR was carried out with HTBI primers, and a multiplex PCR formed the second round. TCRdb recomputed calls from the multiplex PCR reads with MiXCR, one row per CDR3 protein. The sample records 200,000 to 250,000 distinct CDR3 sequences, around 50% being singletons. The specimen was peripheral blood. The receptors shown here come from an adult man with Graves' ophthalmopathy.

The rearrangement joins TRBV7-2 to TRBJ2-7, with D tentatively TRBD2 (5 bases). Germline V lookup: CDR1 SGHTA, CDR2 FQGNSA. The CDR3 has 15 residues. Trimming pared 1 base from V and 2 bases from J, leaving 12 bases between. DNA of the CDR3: TGTGCCAGCAGCTTAGAGCGGCAGCATGCCTACGAGCAGTACTTC. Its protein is CASSLERQHAYEQYF.

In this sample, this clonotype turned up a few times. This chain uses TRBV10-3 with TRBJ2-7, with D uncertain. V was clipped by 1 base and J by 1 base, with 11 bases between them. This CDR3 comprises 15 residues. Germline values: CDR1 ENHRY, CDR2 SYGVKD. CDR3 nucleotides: TGTGCCATCAGTGAGTGGAACAATGGGTCCTACGAGCAGTACTTC. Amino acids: CAISEWNNGSYEQYF.

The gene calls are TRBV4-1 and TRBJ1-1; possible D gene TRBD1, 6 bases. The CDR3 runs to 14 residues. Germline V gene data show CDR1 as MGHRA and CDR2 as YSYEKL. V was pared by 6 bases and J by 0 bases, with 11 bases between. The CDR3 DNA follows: TGCGCCAGCAGAAACAGGGCGATGAACACTGAAGCTTTCTTT. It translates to CASRNRAMNTEAFF.

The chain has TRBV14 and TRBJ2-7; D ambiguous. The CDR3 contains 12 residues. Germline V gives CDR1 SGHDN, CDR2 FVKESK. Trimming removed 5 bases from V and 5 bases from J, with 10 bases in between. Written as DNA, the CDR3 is TGTGCCAGCAGCGAAAGCAGGAACGAGCAGTACTTC. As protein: CASSESRNEQYF. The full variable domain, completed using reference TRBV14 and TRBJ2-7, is EAGVTQFPSHSVIEKGQTVTLRCDPISGHDNLYWYRRVMGKEIKFLLHFVKESKQDESGMPNNRFLAERTGGTYSTLKVQPAELEDSGVYFCASSESRNEQYFGPGTRLTVT.

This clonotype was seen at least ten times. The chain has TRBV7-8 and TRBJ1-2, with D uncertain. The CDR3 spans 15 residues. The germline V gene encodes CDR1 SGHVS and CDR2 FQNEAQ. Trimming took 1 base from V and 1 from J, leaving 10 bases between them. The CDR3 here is CASSLEAGSNYGYTF. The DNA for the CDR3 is TGTGCCAGCAGCTTAGAAGCGGGCAGTAACTATGGCTACACCTTC.

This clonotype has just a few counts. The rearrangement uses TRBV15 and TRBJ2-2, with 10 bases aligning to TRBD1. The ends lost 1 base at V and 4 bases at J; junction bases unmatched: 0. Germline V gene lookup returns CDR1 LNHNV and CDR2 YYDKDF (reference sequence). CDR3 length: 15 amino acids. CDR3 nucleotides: TGTGCCACCAGCAGAGGGACAGGGGGCACCGGGGAGCTGTTTTTT. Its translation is CATSRGTGGTGELFF.

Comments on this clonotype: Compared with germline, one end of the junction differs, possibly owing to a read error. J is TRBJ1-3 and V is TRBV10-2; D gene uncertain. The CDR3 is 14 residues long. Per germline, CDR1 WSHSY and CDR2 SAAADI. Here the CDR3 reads CASSLGRDGNTIYF. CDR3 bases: TGTGCCAGCAGCCTAGGACGGGATGGAAACACCATATATTTT.

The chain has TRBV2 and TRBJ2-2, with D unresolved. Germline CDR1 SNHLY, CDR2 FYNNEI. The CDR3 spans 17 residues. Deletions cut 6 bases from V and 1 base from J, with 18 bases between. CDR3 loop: CASSLTRGPRNTGELFF. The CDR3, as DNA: TGTGCCAGCAGCTTAACCCGCGGACCGAGGAACACCGGGGAGCTGTTTTTT.

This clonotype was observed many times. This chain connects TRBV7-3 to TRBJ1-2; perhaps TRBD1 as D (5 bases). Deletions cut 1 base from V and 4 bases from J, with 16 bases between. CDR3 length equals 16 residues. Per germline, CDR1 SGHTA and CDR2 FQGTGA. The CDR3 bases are TGTGCCAGCAGCTTAATGGGCGGGACGTCCGGCTATGGCTACACCTTC. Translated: CASSLMGGTSGYGYTF.

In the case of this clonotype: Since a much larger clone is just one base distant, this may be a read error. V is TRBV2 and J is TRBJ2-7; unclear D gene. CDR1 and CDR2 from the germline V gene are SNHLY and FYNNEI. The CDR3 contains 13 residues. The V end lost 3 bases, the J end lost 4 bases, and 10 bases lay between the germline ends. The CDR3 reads CASSESGEYEQYF. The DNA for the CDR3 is TGTGCCAGCAGTGAGTCGGGTGAATACGAGCAGTACTTC.

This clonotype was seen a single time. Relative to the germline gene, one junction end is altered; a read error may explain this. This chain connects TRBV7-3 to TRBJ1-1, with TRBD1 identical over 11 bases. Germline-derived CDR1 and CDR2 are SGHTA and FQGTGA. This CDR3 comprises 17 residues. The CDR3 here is CASSLAGQGVVNTEACF. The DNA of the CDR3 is TGTGCCAGCAGCTTAGCGGGACAGGGGGTAGTGAACACTGAAGCTTGCTTT.

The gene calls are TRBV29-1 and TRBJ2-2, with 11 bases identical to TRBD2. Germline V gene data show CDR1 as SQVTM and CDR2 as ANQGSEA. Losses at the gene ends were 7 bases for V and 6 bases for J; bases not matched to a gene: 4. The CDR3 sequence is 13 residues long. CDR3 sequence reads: CSGASGGPGELFF. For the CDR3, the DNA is TGCAGCGGTGCTAGCGGGGGGCCCGGGGAGCTGTTTTTT.

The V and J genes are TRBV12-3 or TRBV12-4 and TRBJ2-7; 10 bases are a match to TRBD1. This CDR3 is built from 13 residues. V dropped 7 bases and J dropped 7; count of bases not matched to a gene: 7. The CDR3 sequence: CASTWTGGGEQYF. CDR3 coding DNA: TGTGCCAGCACCTGGACAGGGGGGGGTGAGCAGTACTTC.

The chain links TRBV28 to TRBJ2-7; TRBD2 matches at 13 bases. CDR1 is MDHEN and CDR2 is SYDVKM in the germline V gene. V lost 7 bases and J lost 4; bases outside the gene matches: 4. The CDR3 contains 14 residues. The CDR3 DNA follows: TGTGCCAGCACGGTGGGACTAGCGGGATACGAGCAGTACTTC. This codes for CASTVGLAGYEQYF.

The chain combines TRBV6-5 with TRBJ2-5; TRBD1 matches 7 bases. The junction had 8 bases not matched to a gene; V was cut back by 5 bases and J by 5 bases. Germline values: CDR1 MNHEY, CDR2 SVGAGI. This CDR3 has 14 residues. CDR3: CASSKGQLGETQYF. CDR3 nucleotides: TGTGCCAGCAGTAAGGGACAGTTGGGGGAGACCCAGTACTTC.

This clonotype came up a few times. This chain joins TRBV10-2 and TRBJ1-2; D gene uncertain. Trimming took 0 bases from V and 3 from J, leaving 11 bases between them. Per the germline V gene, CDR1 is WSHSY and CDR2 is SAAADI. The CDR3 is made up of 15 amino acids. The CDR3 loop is CASSESVSLHYGYTF. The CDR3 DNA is TGCGCCAGCAGTGAGTCCGTGTCACTTCACTATGGCTACACCTTC.